This record concerns one T cell receptor (beta chain) sequence. Its antigen is still unknown. The sample holds no much larger clone one base away, and base qualities are not on file. The data belong to a study of T cells in Graves' hyperthyroidism and ophthalmopathy (dated by TCRdb to the late 2010s). Looking at the study overall: Peripheral blood was sampled at the time of initial diagnosis, prior to any treatment. A discovery cohort of about a hundred patients, approximately 44 with Graves' ophthalmopathy and about 60 with stable Graves' hyperthyroidism, was used to find distinguishing TCR V-J signatures. Prospective prediction of ophthalmopathy was tested in an independent validation cohort of approximately 18 hyperthyroidism patients and 17 patients who later progressed to ophthalmopathy. For training and testing, the 80 to 100 patients in the discovery cohort were randomly divided in a 7:3 ratio. In six Graves' hyperthyroidism patients, the study also compared T-cell repertoires from thyroid tissue with T-cell repertoires from blood. After blood sampling, hyperthyroidism patients were treated with methimazole at a starting dose of 30 mg daily, and ophthalmopathy patients were treated with high-dose intravenous methylprednisolone. TCR Vbeta CDR3 sequencing of 120 to 150 peripheral blood samples (fewer than 45 ophthalmopathy, 75 or so hyperthyroidism and 17 progressor patients) is reported in the paper.

The CDR3 covers 17 residues, taking in both the cysteine and the phenylalanine. Just the 51-base CDR3 DNA is kept, in frame starting at base 1. Via the germline V gene, CDR1 is MNHNS and CDR2 SASEGT. Trimming accounts for 3 bases at V and 3 bases at J, while the number of junction bases matched to no gene is 13. TCR beta CDR3 regions were amplified from RNA transcripts. A first-round RT-PCR of the TCR CDR3 used the HTBI primer set with the Qiagen OneStep RT-PCR kit. A second multiplex PCR round built the libraries, followed by size selection and purification. Paired-end sequencing of the libraries was performed with 100 bp reads on an Illumina HiSeq2000. From the authors' description of their analysis: Raw data were processed with SOAPnuke, discarding reads with adapters, uncalled bases, mean Phred below 15, or no exact constant-primer or identifier match. COPE v1.2.5 was used to merge the high-quality paired reads, and each unique nucleotide sequence was defined as a clonotype. MiTCR v1.1 was used to align clonotypes to the IMGT TRBV, TRBD and TRBJ reference segments. Analysis was restricted to V-J combinations with a frequency above 0.0001, which covered roughly 99% of repertoires. A TCS score was defined as the ratio between F50 (clonal expansion) and ExV (chaos), using BLOSUM62-based TCRdist between CDR3 peptides within each V-J. Welch's t-statistics and random forest reduced 514 V-J features to roughly 13, which were used in a naive Bayes classifier (R e1071). TCRdb reprocessed the public reads (quality trimming at Q25 with fastp, clone calling with MiXCR) and kept in-frame beta chains. Identical CDR3 proteins give one entry, which carries the most common genes and DNA. It is TCRdb's table, rather than the study itself, that gives the V and J calls and clone size. Here the sample has some 650,000 distinct CDR3 sequences; 15% to 20% occur a single time. 2.5% to 4% of the sample belongs to the ten largest clones.

Results the study describes overall, beyond this receptor: Most expanded thyroid clonotypes (frequency above 0.001) were also found in blood, which suggests that blood repertoires may mirror thyroid immune responses. In validation, the model predicted progression to ophthalmopathy with 55% to 71% sensitivity and approximately 78% specificity, a median of around six months before onset. A model built on a 13 V-J signature distinguished ophthalmopathy from stable hyperthyroidism, reaching about 88% sensitivity and around 81% specificity in cross-validation and 80%/75% in testing. Sample size was not statistically predetermined, and blinding of investigators to group allocation was not performed.

Ophthalmopathy patients had moderately to severely active disease, Clinical Activity Score of at least 3, NOSPECS grade of at least 4, and duration under 3 months. Any patient with an uncontrolled infection, another autoimmune disease, pregnancy or lactation was excluded. Diagnoses relied on clinical symptoms, serum thyroxine and TRAb, thyroid ultrasound and orbital computed tomography. PBMCs were isolated from about 10 ml of fresh peripheral blood by Ficoll-Paque density gradient centrifugation. Total RNA was extracted with Trizol reagent, and quality was checked on an Agilent 2100 Bioanalyzer. The chain is assembled from TRBV6-1 and TRBJ1-1; 7 bases in the middle match TRBD1. Sequencing used blood. The clonotype was recovered from a woman between 35 and 50 years old with Graves' ophthalmopathy. The CDR3 region: CASSESGWGRGHTEAFF. The nucleotides read TGTGCCAGCAGTGAGTCCGGATGGGGAAGGGGGCACACTGAAGCTTTCTTT.